The sample holds a few counts of the clone carrying this TCR beta chain. Its antigen remains unidentified. Primers included in the PCR were 60 Vbeta and 13 Jbeta primers. Method: immunoSEQ multiplex PCR; TCRdb's copy keeps in-frame clones and lacks some. The profile covers 150,000 to 200,000 clones, with roughly 12% appearing a single time and about 7.8% taken by the ten largest. The data derive from a study of cytomegalovirus exposure and HLA in healthy donors. Study-wide results and limits: Compared with the approximately 680-donor mean, an Asian-associated ancestry cluster reportedly had fewer N-insertions, according to a later analysis. A later examination showed that TCR association rates differed by HLA locus, with DRB1 most and HLA-C fewest. Presence/absence comparisons presumed near-even sequencing depth among donors.

V trimming: 7 bases; J trimming: 8 bases; junction bases outside the gene matches: 13. Per the germline V gene, CDR1 is MNHNS and CDR2 is SASEGT. The CDR3 runs to 15 residues. The receptor was derived from a man aged 50 to 60 in good health and CMV-seropositive. V gene TRBV6-1 combines with J gene TRBJ1-4, with 7 bases identical to TRBD1. The specimen sequenced was PBMCs. The CDR3 loop is CASKSIGTAAEKLFF. The CDR3 DNA sequence: TGTGCCAGCAAGAGTATTGGGACAGCCGCAGAAAAACTGTTTTTT.